Sequencing of this TCR beta chain was carried out in a study of shared clonotypes between healthy human individuals. The overall study: Every donor yielded three CD4 naive, three CD4 memory, two CD8 naive and one CD8 memory plate.

Terminally differentiated effector memory CD45RA+ cells were left out of the naive CD8 fraction, which was CD45RO-negative and positively selected for CCR7. For every subset, genomic DNA was evenly distributed across several immunoSEQ plates. Some clones are missing from TCRdb's copy, which holds only in-frame ones; the method was immunoSEQ multiplex PCR. The profile covers millions of clones, with about 92% appearing a single time and roughly 1.7% taken by the ten largest. V lost 9 bases, J lost 7 bases, and 6 bases stayed unmatched. The CDR3 is 11 amino acids. Per the germline V gene, CDR1 is MNHNS and CDR2 is SASEGT. Note on this clone: Its specificity is not known.

Overall study results and limits: Around 4.7% was the fraction of naive CD4 clonotypes found shared across four donors. Clonotypes which were not shared had lower generation probabilities than clonotypes that all four donors shared.

J is TRBJ2-7 and V is TRBV6-1; 7 bases line up with TRBD2. This clonotype was sampled from a man younger than 35 in good health. Some clones in this sample may be carry-over from other donors' samples. The sequenced material came from naive CD8+ T cells from PBMCs. The CDR3 sequence: CARGDYGEQYF. In DNA, the CDR3 is TGTGCCAGGGGGGACTATGGGGAGCAGTACTTC.